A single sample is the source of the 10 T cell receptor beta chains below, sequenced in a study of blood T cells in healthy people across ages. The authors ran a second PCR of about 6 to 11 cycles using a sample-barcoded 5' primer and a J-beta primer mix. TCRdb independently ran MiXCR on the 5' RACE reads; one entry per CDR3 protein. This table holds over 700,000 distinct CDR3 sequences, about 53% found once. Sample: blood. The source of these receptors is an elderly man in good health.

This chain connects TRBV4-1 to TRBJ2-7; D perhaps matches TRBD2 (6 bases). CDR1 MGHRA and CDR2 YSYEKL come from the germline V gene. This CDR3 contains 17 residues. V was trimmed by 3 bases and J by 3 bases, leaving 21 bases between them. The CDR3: CASSHATRDLLNYEQYF. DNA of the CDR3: TGCGCCAGCAGCCATGCTACCCGGGACTTATTAAACTACGAGCAGTACTTC.

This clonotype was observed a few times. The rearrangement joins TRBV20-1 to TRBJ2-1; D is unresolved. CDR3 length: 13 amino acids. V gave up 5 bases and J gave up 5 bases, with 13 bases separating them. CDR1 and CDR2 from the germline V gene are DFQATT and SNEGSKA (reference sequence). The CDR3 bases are TGCAGTGCTTCACGGACGGCTAACAATGAGCAGTTCTTC. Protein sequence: CSASRTANNEQFF.

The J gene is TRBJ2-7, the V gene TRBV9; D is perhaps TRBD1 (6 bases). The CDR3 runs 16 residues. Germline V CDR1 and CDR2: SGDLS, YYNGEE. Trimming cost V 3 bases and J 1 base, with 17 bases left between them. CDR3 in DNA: TGTGCCAGCAGCGGACGAGGACAGAAATCATCCTACGAGCAGTACTTC. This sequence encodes CASSGRGQKSSYEQYF.

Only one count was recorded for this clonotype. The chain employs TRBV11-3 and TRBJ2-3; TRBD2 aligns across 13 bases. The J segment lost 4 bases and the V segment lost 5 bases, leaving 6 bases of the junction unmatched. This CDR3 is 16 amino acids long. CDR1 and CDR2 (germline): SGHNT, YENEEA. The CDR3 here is CASSTGLAGAADTQYF. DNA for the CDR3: TGTGCCAGCAGCACCGGACTAGCGGGAGCAGCAGATACGCAGTATTTT.

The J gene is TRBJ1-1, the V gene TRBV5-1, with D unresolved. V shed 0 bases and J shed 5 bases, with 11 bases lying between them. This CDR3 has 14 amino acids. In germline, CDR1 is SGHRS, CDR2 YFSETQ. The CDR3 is CASSLESARTEAFF. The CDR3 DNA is TGCGCCAGCAGCTTGGAATCCGCTAGGACTGAAGCTTTCTTT.

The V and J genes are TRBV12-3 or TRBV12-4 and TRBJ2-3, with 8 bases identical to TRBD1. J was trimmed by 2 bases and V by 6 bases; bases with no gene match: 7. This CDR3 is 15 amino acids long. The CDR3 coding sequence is TGTGCCAGCAGCCCCGGACAGGGCGACACAGATACGCAGTATTTT. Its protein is CASSPGQGDTDTQYF.

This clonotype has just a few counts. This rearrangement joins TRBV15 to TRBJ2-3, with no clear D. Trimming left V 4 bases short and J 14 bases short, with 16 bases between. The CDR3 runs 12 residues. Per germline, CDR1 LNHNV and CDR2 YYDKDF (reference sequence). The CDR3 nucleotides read TGTGCCACCAGCATCCCGGGCAGATACGCGTATTTT. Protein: CATSIPGRYAYF.

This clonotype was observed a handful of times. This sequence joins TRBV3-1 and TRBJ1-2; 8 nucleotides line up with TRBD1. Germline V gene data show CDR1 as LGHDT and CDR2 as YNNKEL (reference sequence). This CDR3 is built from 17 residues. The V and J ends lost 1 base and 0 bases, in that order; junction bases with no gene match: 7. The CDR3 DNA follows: TGTGCCAGCAGCCAAGTGTCAGGGGGCCGTTCTAACTATGGCTACACCTTC. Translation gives CASSQVSGGRSNYGYTF.

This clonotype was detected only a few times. The CDR3 sequence is CASSAQTGPYEQYF. In DNA form, the CDR3 reads TGTGCCAGCAGCGCCCAGACAGGGCCCTACGAGCAGTACTTC. V and J are TRBV9 and TRBJ2-7, with 7 bases fitting TRBD1. The germline V gene encodes CDR1 SGDLS and CDR2 YYNGEE. V was pared by 3 bases and J by 2 bases, with 5 bases of the junction left unmatched. CDR3 size: 14 residues. The full variable domain, its missing parts supplied by reference TRBV9 and TRBJ2-7, is DSGVTQTPKHLITATGQRVTLRCSPRSGDLSVYWYQQSLDQGLQFLIQYYNGEERAKGNILERFSAQQFPDLHSELNLSSLELGDSALYFCASSAQTGPYEQYFGPGTRLTVT.

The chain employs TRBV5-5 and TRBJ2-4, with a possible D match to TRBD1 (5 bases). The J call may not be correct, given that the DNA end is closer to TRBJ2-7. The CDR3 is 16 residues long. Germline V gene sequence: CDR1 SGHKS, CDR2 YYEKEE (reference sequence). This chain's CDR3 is CASSLAEAGWLYEQYF. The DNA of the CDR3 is TGTGCCAGCAGCTTGGCCGAGGCAGGGTGGCTTTACGAGCAGTACTTC.